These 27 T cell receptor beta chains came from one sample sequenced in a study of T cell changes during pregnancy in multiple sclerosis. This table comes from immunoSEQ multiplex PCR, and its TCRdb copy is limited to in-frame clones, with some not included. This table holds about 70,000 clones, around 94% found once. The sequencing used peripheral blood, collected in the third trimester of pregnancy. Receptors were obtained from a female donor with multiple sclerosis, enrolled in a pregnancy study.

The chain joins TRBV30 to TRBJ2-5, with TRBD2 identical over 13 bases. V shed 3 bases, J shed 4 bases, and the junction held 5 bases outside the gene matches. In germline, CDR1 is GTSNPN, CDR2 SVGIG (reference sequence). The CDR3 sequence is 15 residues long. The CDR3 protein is CAWSRTSGGLETQYF. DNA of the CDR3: TGTGCCTGGAGCCGGACTAGCGGGGGATTAGAGACCCAGTACTTC.

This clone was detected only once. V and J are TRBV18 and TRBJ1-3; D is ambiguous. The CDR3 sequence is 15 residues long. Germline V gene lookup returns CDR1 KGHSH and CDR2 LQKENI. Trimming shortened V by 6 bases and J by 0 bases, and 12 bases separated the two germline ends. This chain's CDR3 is CASSLTQLSGNTIYF. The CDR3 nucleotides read TGTGCCAGCTCCCTCACACAGCTCTCTGGAAACACCATATATTTT.

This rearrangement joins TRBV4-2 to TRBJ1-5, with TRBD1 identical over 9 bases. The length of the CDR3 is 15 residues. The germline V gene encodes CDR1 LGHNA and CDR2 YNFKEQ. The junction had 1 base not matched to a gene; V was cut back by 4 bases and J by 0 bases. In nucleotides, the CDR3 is TGTGCCAGCAGCCGGACAGGGGATAGCAATCAGCCCCAGCATTTT. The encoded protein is CASSRTGDSNQPQHF.

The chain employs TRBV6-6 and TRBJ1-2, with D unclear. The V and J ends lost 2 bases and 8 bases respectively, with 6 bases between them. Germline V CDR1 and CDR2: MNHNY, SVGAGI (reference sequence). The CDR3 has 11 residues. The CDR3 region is CASSYLGGYTF. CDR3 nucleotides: TGTGCCAGCAGTTACCTCGGGGGCTACACCTTC.

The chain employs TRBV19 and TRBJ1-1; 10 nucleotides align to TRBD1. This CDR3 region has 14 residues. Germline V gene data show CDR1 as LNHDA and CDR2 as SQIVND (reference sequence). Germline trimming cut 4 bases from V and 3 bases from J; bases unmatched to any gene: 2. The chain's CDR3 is CASSTTGGYTEAFF. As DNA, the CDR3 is TGTGCCAGTAGTACGACAGGGGGCTACACTGAAGCTTTCTTT. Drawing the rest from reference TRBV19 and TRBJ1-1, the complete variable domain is DGGITQSPKYLFRKEGQNVTLSCEQNLNHDAMYWYRQDPGQGLRLIYYSQIVNDFQKGDIAEGYSVSREKKESFPLTVTSAQKNPTAFYLCASSTTGGYTEAFFGQGTRLTVV.

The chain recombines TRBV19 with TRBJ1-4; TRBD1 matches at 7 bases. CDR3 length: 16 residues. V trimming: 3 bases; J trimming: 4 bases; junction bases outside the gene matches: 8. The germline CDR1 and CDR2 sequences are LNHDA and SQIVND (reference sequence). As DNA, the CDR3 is TGTGCCAGTAGTATCGGAGGGGGCGGCAGTAATGAAAAACTGTTTTTT. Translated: CASSIGGGGSNEKLFF. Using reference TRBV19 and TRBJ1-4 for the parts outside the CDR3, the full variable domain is DGGITQSPKYLFRKEGQNVTLSCEQNLNHDAMYWYRQDPGQGLRLIYYSQIVNDFQKGDIAEGYSVSREKKESFPLTVTSAQKNPTAFYLCASSIGGGGSNEKLFFGSGTQLSVL.

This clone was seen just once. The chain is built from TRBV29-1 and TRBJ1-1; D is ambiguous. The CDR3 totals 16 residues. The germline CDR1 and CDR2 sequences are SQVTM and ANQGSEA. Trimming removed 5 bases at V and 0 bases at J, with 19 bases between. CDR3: CSVYPTLGWMNTEAFF. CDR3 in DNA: TGCAGCGTTTACCCGACTCTTGGCTGGATGAACACTGAAGCTTTCTTT.

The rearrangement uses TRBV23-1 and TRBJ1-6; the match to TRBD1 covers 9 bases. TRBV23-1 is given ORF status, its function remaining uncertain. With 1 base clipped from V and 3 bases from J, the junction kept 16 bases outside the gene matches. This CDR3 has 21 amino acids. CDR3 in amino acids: CASSQYPSGQGFPYYNSPLHF. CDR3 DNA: TGCGCCAGCAGTCAATACCCGTCGGGACAGGGATTCCCATACTATAATTCACCCCTCCACTTT.

CDR3 DNA: TGTGCCAGCAGCCAGATCGGGGATCGTGCTGAAGCTTTCTTT. Translated, it gives CASSQIGDRAEAFF. The chain links TRBV7-2 to TRBJ1-1; D not certain. This CDR3 is built from 14 residues. Trimming removed 5 bases at V and 6 bases at J, with 16 bases between. Per the germline V gene, CDR1 is SGHTA and CDR2 is FQGNSA.

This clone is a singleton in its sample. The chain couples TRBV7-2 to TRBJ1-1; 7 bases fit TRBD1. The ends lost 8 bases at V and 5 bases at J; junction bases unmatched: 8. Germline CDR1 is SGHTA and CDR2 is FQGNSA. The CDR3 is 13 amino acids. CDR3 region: CASGSGGWTEAFF. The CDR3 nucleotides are TGTGCCAGCGGCTCAGGGGGATGGACTGAAGCTTTCTTT.

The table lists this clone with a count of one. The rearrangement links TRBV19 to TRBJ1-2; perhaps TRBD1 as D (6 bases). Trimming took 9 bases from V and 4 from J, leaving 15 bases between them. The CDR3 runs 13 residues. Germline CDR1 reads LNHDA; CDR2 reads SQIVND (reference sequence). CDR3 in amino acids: CASVGDTSYGYTF. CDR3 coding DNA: TGTGCCAGCGTAGGGGACACTTCCTATGGCTACACCTTC.

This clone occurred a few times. The CDR3 DNA follows: TGTGCCAGTAGAAGACAGGGCGGCGAAAAACTGTTTTTT. Amino acids: CASRRQGGEKLFF. The rearrangement uses TRBV19 and TRBJ1-4; 7 bases line up with TRBD1. Germline CDR1 LNHDA, CDR2 SQIVND (reference sequence). The length of the CDR3 is 13 residues. With 6 bases clipped from V and 8 bases from J, the junction kept 6 bases outside the gene matches.

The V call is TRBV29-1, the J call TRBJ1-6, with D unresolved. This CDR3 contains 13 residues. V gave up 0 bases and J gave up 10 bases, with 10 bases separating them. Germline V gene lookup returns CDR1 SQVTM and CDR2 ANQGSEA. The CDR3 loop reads CSVEDLPGSPLHF. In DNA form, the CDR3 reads TGCAGCGTTGAAGATCTCCCGGGGTCACCCCTCCACTTT.

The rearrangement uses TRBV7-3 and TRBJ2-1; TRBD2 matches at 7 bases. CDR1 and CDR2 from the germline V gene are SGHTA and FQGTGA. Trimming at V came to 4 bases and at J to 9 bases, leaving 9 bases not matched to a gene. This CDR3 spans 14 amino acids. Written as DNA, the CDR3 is TGTGCCAGCAGCTCTTGGGGGGGATTGGGTGAGCAGTTCTTC. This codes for CASSSWGGLGEQFF.

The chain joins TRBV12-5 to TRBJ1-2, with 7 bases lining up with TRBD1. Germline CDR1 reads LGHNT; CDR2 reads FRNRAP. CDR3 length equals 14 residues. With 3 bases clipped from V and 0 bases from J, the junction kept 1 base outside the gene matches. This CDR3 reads CASGFQGANYGYTF. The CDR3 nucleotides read TGTGCTAGTGGTTTCCAGGGGGCTAACTATGGCTACACCTTC.

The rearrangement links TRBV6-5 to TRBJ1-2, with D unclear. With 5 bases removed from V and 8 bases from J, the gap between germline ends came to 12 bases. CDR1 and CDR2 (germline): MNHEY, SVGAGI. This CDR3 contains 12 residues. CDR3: CASSERDRGYTF. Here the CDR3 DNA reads TGTGCCAGCAGTGAGCGGGATCGGGGCTACACCTTC.

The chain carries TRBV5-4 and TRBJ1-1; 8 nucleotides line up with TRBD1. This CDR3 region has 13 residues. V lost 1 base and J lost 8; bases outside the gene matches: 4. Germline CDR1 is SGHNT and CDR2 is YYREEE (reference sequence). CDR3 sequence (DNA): TGTGCCAGCAGCTTGAGGGACAGGACAGAAGCTTTCTTT. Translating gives CASSLRDRTEAFF.

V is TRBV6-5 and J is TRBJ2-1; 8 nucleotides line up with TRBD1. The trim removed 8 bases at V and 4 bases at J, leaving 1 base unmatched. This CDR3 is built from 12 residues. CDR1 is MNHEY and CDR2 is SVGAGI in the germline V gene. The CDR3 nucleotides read TGTGCCAGCCACAGGGGGTACAATGAGCAGTTCTTC. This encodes CASHRGYNEQFF.

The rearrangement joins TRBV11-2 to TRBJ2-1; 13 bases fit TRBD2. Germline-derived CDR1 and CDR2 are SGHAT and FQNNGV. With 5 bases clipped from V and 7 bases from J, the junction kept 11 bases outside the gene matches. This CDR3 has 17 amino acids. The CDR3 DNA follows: TGTGCCAGCAGCCAGGGACTAGCGGGGCGAGGGGCGAATGAGCAGTTCTTC. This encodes CASSQGLAGRGANEQFF.

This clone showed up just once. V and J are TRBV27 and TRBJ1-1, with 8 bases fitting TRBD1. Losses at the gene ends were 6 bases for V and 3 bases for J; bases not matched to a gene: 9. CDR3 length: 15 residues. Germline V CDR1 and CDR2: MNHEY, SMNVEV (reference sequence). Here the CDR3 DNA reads TGTGCCAGCAGCCCAGGGGGCCCGGTTGACACTGAAGCTTTCTTT. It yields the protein CASSPGGPVDTEAFF.

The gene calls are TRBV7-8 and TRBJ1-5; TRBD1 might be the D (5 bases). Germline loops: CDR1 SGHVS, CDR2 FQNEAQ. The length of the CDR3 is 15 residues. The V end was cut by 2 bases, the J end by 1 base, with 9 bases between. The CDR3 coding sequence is TGTGCCAGCAGCTTAAGGGGCATCAGCAATCAGCCCCAGCATTTT. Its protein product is CASSLRGISNQPQHF.

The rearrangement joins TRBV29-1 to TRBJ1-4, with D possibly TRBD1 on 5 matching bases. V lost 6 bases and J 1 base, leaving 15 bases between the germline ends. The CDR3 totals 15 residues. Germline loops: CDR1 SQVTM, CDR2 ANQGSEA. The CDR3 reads CSVWDFSRTNEKLFF. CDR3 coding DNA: TGCAGCGTCTGGGACTTTTCTCGAACTAATGAAAAACTGTTTTTT. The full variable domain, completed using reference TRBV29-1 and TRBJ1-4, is SAVISQKPSRDICQRGTSLTIQCQVDSQVTMMFWYRQQPGQSLTLIATANQGSEATYESGFVIDKFPISRPNLTFSTLTVSNMSPEDSSIYLCSVWDFSRTNEKLFFGSGTQLSVL.

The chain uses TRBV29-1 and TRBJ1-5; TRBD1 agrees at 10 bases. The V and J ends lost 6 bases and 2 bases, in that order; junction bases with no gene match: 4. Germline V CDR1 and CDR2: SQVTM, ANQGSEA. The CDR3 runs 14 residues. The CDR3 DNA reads TGCAGCGTGGGACAGGGGCGAGGCAATCAGCCCCAGCATTTT. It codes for CSVGQGRGNQPQHF.

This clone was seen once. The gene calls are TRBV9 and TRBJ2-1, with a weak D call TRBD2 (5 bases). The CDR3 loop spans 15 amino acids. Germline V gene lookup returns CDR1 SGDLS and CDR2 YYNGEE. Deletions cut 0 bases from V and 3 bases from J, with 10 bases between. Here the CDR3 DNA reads TGTGCCAGCAGCGTAGCCGGGGAATTCTACAATGAGCAGTTCTTC. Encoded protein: CASSVAGEFYNEQFF.

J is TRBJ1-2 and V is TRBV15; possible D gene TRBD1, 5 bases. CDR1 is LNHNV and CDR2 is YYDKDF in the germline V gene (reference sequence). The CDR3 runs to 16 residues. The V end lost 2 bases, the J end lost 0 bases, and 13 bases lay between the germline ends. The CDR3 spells CATSRLLGVSNYGYTF. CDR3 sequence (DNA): TGTGCCACCAGCAGACTCTTAGGGGTTTCTAACTATGGCTACACCTTC.

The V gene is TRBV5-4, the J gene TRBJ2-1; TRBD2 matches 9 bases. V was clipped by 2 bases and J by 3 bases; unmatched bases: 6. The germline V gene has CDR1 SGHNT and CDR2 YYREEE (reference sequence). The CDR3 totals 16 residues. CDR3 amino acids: CASSLGGGGVYNEQFF. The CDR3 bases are TGTGCCAGCAGCTTAGGCGGGGGGGGCGTCTACAATGAGCAGTTCTTC.

The CDR3 bases are TGTGCCAGCAGCCAAGTTCGCGGGGGGACCACCTACGAGCAGTACTTC. This sequence encodes CASSQVRGGTTYEQYF. The V gene is TRBV4-2, the J gene TRBJ2-5, with 8 bases fitting TRBD2. The DNA end is a closer match to TRBJ2-7, so the J assignment may be wrong. This CDR3 comprises 16 residues. Germline V gene lookup returns CDR1 LGHNA and CDR2 YNFKEQ.